The 28 T cell receptor beta chains below come from one sample, sequenced in a study of CD8+ T cells in alopecia areata. Following extraction, RNA underwent reverse transcription to cDNA, which served as the sequencing template. Here immunoSEQ multiplex PCR was the method, and the copy in TCRdb shows in-frame clones only, minus some. The sample lists hundreds of thousands of clones, 50% to 65% occurring once. The source material was CD4+ T cells sorted from blood, sampled at week 0. The receptors derive from a human donor with alopecia areata.

This clone was seen a few times. The CDR3 nucleotides are TGTGCCAGCAGCTTAGCGGGGAGGACGCCCTACTTC. This encodes CASSLAGRTPYF. The gene calls are TRBV7-9 and TRBJ2-7; possibly TRBD2 for D (6 bases). V lost 0 bases and J lost 13, with 13 bases in between. Per germline, CDR1 SEHNR and CDR2 FQNEAQ (reference sequence). CDR3 length: 12 amino acids. The entire variable domain, with the rest obtained from reference TRBV7-9 and TRBJ2-7, is as follows: DTGVSQNPRHKITKRGQNVTFRCDPISEHNRLYWYRQTLGQGPEFLTYFQNEAQLEKSRLLSDRFSAERPKGSFSTLEIQRTEQGDSAMYLCASSLAGRTPYFGPGTRLTVT.

This rearrangement joins TRBV6-5 to TRBJ2-7, with 7 bases that match TRBD1. Losses at the gene ends were 2 bases for V and 0 bases for J; bases not matched to a gene: 1. Germline assignment: CDR1 MNHEY and CDR2 SVGAGI. This CDR3 comprises 14 residues. CDR3 protein: CASSYRDSSYEQYF. CDR3 DNA: TGTGCCAGCAGTTACAGGGACAGCTCCTACGAGCAGTACTTC.

This clone was recorded at least ten times. The gene calls are TRBV7-2 and TRBJ1-1, with D perhaps TRBD1 (5 bases). V lost 5 bases, J lost 8 bases, and 9 bases lay in between. Per germline, CDR1 SGHTA and CDR2 FQGNSA. This CDR3 is 11 amino acids long. The CDR3 loop is CASSRQLEAFF. CDR3 bases: TGTGCCAGCAGCAGACAGCTGGAAGCTTTCTTT.

This chain uses TRBV7-9 with TRBJ2-5, with a weak D call TRBD2 (6 bases). The germline V and J ends were trimmed by 5 bases and 5 bases, with 9 bases remaining between them. Germline V gives CDR1 SEHNR, CDR2 FQNEAQ (reference sequence). CDR3 length equals 12 residues. CDR3 DNA sequence: TGTGCCAGCAGCACCCTAGCGGAGACCCAGTACTTC. The encoded protein is CASSTLAETQYF. Full variable domain (remainder filled in from reference TRBV7-9 and TRBJ2-5): DTGVSQNPRHKITKRGQNVTFRCDPISEHNRLYWYRQTLGQGPEFLTYFQNEAQLEKSRLLSDRFSAERPKGSFSTLEIQRTEQGDSAMYLCASSTLAETQYFGPGTRLLVL.

The V gene is TRBV30, the J gene TRBJ1-2; unclear D gene. This CDR3 comprises 12 residues. Germline CDR1 GTSNPN, CDR2 SVGIG (reference sequence). V was pared by 3 bases and J by 7 bases, with 12 bases between. The CDR3 here is CAWSSSRAGYTF. CDR3 nucleotides: TGTGCCTGGAGCAGTTCGAGAGCTGGCTACACCTTC.

The chain couples TRBV4-1 to TRBJ1-1; 9 bases match TRBD1. The CDR3 covers 16 residues. Germline V lookup: CDR1 MGHRA, CDR2 YSYEKL. V shed 4 bases and J 6 bases; nucleotides not matched to a gene: 12. CDR3 protein: CASSPPGQGRSAEAFF. The CDR3 nucleotides read TGCGCCAGCAGCCCACCGGGACAGGGTCGTTCGGCTGAAGCTTTCTTT.

The genes are TRBV11-2 and TRBJ1-1; a weak D match, TRBD1 (5 bases). Germline CDR1 SGHAT, CDR2 FQNNGV. V was pared by 1 base and J by 4 bases, with 10 bases between. The CDR3 runs 14 residues. CDR3 amino acids: CASSLGQRGTEAFF. The CDR3 DNA reads TGTGCCAGCAGCTTAGGACAAAGGGGCACTGAAGCTTTCTTT.

The V and J genes are TRBV27 and TRBJ2-7; 7 bases align to TRBD1. CDR1 and CDR2 (germline): MNHEY, SMNVEV (reference sequence). The V and J ends lost 2 bases and 0 bases, in that order; junction bases with no gene match: 4. This CDR3 has 15 residues. DNA of the CDR3: TGTGCCAGCAGTTTAATACAGGGGCCCTCCTACGAGCAGTACTTC. It encodes CASSLIQGPSYEQYF.

The V gene is TRBV29-1, the J gene TRBJ2-7; a weak D match, TRBD2 (5 bases). The germline CDR1 and CDR2 sequences are SQVTM and ANQGSEA. This CDR3 spans 11 amino acids. Trimming took off 4 bases at V and 3 bases at J, with 7 bases between the two ends. The CDR3 sequence: CSVGTYYEQYF. DNA for the CDR3: TGCAGCGTTGGGACTTACTACGAGCAGTACTTC.

This sequence joins TRBV29-1 and TRBJ2-1, with a possible D match to TRBD1 (5 bases). This CDR3 contains 14 residues. Germline loops: CDR1 SQVTM, CDR2 ANQGSEA. V was pared by 0 bases and J by 10 bases, with 16 bases between. The CDR3 spells CSVEEGWRSGEQFF. The DNA of the CDR3 is TGCAGCGTTGAAGAGGGGTGGCGTTCAGGGGAGCAGTTCTTC.

V usage is TRBV6-1 and J usage is TRBJ2-7; no definite D call. Germline CDR1 MNHNS, CDR2 SASEGT. V was shortened by 1 base and J by 5 bases, with 12 bases between the two germline ends. The CDR3 has 14 residues. In DNA, the CDR3 is TGTGCCAGCAGTGAAGGGACGGCTTGGGACGAGCAGTACTTC. It translates to CASSEGTAWDEQYF.

This clone was observed a handful of times. The genes are TRBV6-1 and TRBJ2-3; D might be TRBD2 (6 bases). Trimming removed 6 bases from V and 9 bases from J, with 16 bases in between. Germline V gene data show CDR1 as MNHNS and CDR2 as SASEGT. The CDR3 has 13 residues. The CDR3 region is CASSPASGSTQYF. CDR3 nucleotide sequence: TGTGCCAGCAGCCCCGCCAGCGGGTCCACGCAGTATTTT.

The chain is built from TRBV6-6 and TRBJ1-6; unclear D gene. The CDR3 has 12 residues. V shed 10 bases and J shed 3 bases, with 7 bases lying between them. Per germline, CDR1 MNHNY and CDR2 SVGAGI (reference sequence). The CDR3 coding sequence is TGTGCCACCCGAAGCTATAATTCACCCCTCCACTTT. This translates into CATRSYNSPLHF.

The V call is TRBV5-1, the J call TRBJ2-7, with 8 bases that match TRBD1. Germline V gene lookup returns CDR1 SGHRS and CDR2 YFSETQ. V was pared by 4 bases and J by 3 bases, with 6 bases of the junction left unmatched. The CDR3 extends over 14 amino acids. The CDR3, as DNA: TGCGCCAGCAGCCCAACCGGGACAGGCTACGAGCAGTACTTC. The encoded protein is CASSPTGTGYEQYF.

The chain is built from TRBV4-1 and TRBJ1-5; D possibly corresponds to TRBD1 (5 bases). V dropped 2 bases and J dropped 5 bases, with 7 bases sitting between them. The V gene's germline CDR1 is MGHRA and CDR2 YSYEKL. CDR3 length equals 13 residues. The CDR3 here is CASSQIGDQPQHF. DNA for the CDR3: TGCGCCAGCAGCCAAATAGGGGATCAGCCCCAGCATTTT.

Comments on this clone: Being one base from a much bigger clone, this may be a read error. This chain joins TRBV6-1 and TRBJ1-4; D is perhaps TRBD1 (5 bases). The CDR3 spans 16 residues. Trimming cost V 2 bases and J 0 bases, with 10 bases left between them. In germline, CDR1 is MNHNS, CDR2 SASEGT. The CDR3 spells CASSEQGGSTNEKLFF. As DNA, the CDR3 is TGTGCCAGCAGTGAACAGGGCGGTTCAACTAATGAAAAACTGTTTTTT.

This clone has a single count. The CDR3 sequence: CASSSGVSNYGYTF. The CDR3 bases are TGCGCCAGCAGCTCAGGGGTCTCAAACTATGGCTACACCTTC. The rearrangement joins TRBV5-1 to TRBJ1-2; tentatively, D is TRBD1 (6 bases). Germline V gene lookup returns CDR1 SGHRS and CDR2 YFSETQ. The CDR3 is 14 amino acids. Trimming took 3 bases from V and 2 from J, leaving 11 bases between them.

The CDR3 sequence is CASSPNGRANTGELFF. The DNA of the CDR3 is TGTGCCAGCAGCCCGAATGGACGGGCGAACACCGGGGAGCTGTTTTTT. The chain combines TRBV13 with TRBJ2-2; no clear D. With 5 bases removed from V and 0 bases from J, the gap between germline ends came to 13 bases. Looked up from germline, CDR1 is PRHDT and CDR2 is FYEKMQ (reference sequence). The length of the CDR3 is 16 residues.

This chain joins TRBV15 and TRBJ2-2; 7 bases are a match to TRBD2. Unmatched junction bases numbered 7, after V lost 8 bases and J lost 4 bases. This CDR3 region has 14 residues. Germline loops: CDR1 LNHNV, CDR2 YYDKDF (reference sequence). CDR3 in amino acids: CATGYGGTTGELFF. The CDR3 DNA reads TGTGCCACCGGGTACGGGGGGACCACCGGGGAGCTGTTTTTT.

This chain links TRBV29-1 with TRBJ2-2; TRBD2 matches at 11 bases. The germline V gene has CDR1 SQVTM and CDR2 ANQGSEA. This CDR3 spans 16 amino acids. J lost 5 bases, V lost 7 bases, and 12 bases had no gene match. The CDR3 loop reads CSARASGGQGTGELFF. The DNA of the CDR3 is TGCAGCGCCCGAGCTAGCGGGGGGCAGGGGACCGGGGAGCTGTTTTTT.

The V and J genes are TRBV4-1 and TRBJ2-1, with D perhaps matching TRBD1 or TRBD2 (5 bases each). V gave up 0 bases and J gave up 4 bases, with 7 bases separating them. This CDR3 is built from 14 residues. Germline V gives CDR1 MGHRA, CDR2 YSYEKL. This chain's CDR3 is CASSQDGAYNEQFF. CDR3 DNA sequence: TGCGCCAGCAGCCAAGACGGGGCGTACAATGAGCAGTTCTTC.

This clone was counted ten times or more. This chain uses TRBV13 with TRBJ1-2; D remains ambiguous. The CDR3 consists of 12 residues. CDR1 and CDR2 (germline): PRHDT, FYEKMQ (reference sequence). Trimming shortened V by 3 bases and J by 6 bases, and 8 bases separated the two germline ends. In DNA, the CDR3 is TGTGCCAGCAGCTTCCCTTTCGATGGCTACACCTTC. Translation gives CASSFPFDGYTF.

The CDR3 DNA reads as TGTGCCTGGTCTTTGGGGGATCAGCAGCCCCAGCATTTT. This gives the protein CAWSLGDQQPQHF. The V call is TRBV30, the J call TRBJ1-5; perhaps TRBD1 as D (5 bases). Germline V gene data show CDR1 as GTSNPN and CDR2 as SVGIG (reference sequence). This CDR3 is built from 13 residues. The V end was cut by 5 bases, the J end by 7 bases, with 15 bases between.

The V call is TRBV7-9, the J call TRBJ2-1; 8 nucleotides agree with TRBD2. CDR1 and CDR2 (germline): SEHNR, FQNEAQ (reference sequence). This CDR3 comprises 16 residues. The junction had 13 bases not matched to a gene; V was cut back by 6 bases and J by 6 bases. CDR3 in amino acids: CASSTPASGSFNEQFF. Here the CDR3 DNA reads TGTGCCAGCAGTACCCCGGCAAGCGGGAGTTTCAATGAGCAGTTCTTC.

About this clone: A read error may produce the germline difference seen at one junction end. The chain recombines TRBV2 with TRBJ1-1, with D perhaps TRBD1 (6 bases). CDR1 SNHLY and CDR2 FYNNEI come from the germline V gene. This CDR3 comprises 15 residues. The CDR3 DNA sequence: TGTGCCAGCGTGATCCCAGGGACAATGAACCCTGAAGCTTTCTTT. It translates to CASVIPGTMNPEAFF.

This sequence joins TRBV7-9 and TRBJ2-7; D is uncertain. Trimming cost V 5 bases and J 6 bases, with 11 bases left between them. The CDR3 consists of 12 residues. Germline V gene sequence: CDR1 SEHNR, CDR2 FQNEAQ (reference sequence). The CDR3 protein is CASSPPLGEQYF. CDR3 nucleotides: TGTGCCAGCAGCCCTCCCTTGGGCGAGCAGTACTTC.

In this sample, this clone turned up a few times. The chain carries TRBV29-1 and TRBJ2-2, with D possibly matching TRBD1 (6 bases). In germline, CDR1 is SQVTM, CDR2 ANQGSEA. The CDR3 runs 13 residues. Trimming took off 5 bases at V and 4 bases at J, with 11 bases between the two ends. This CDR3 is CSVSSGATGELFF. The CDR3 bases are TGCAGCGTTTCCTCAGGGGCCACCGGGGAGCTGTTTTTT.

Only a few counts were recorded for this clone. The chain is built from TRBV29-1 and TRBJ1-4; the D is unclear. Trimming pared 6 bases from V and 4 bases from J, leaving 6 bases between. The CDR3 spans 11 residues. Germline CDR1 SQVTM, CDR2 ANQGSEA. The CDR3 region is CSVRFNEKLFF. In nucleotides, the CDR3 is TGCAGCGTCCGGTTTAATGAAAAACTGTTTTTT.